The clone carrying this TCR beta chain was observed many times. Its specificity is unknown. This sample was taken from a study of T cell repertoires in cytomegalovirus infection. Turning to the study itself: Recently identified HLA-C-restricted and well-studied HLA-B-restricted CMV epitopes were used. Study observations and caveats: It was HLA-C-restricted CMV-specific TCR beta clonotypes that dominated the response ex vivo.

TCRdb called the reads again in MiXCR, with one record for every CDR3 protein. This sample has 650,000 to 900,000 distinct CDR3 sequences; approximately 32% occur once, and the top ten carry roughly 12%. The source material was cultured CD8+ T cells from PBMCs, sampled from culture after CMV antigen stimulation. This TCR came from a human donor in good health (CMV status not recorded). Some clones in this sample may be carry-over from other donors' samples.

The chain's CDR3 is CASSLAGSSREQFF. In DNA, the CDR3 is TGTGCCAGCAGCTTAGCGGGATCCAGCCGGGAGCAGTTCTTC. The genes are TRBV7-2 and TRBJ2-1, with no clear D. The germline V and J ends were trimmed by 0 bases and 10 bases, with 13 bases remaining between them. Germline CDR1 is SGHTA and CDR2 is FQGNSA. CDR3 length: 14 amino acids.